Shown below are 29 T cell receptor beta chains from a single sample sequenced in a study of cytomegalovirus exposure and HLA in healthy donors. The table came from immunoSEQ multiplex PCR; TCRdb's copy has only in-frame clones and leaves some out. Of about 73,000 clones listed, roughly 90% are singletons. Material for sequencing was PBMCs. All receptors come from a woman aged 18-29 years in good health and CMV-seropositive.

The CDR3 loop reads CASSPQGGNQPQHF. The CDR3 DNA follows: TGTGCCAGCAGCCCCCAGGGTGGCAATCAGCCCCAGCATTTT. The V call is TRBV7-2, the J call TRBJ1-5, with a weak D call TRBD1 (5 bases). CDR3 length: 14 residues. V shed 5 bases and J shed 2 bases, with 10 bases lying between them. CDR1 SGHTA and CDR2 FQGNSA come from the germline V gene.

The rearrangement uses TRBV7-9 and TRBJ2-3; 13 positions agree with TRBD2. Germline-derived CDR1 and CDR2 are SEHNR and FQNEAQ (reference sequence). Trimming at V came to 5 bases and at J to 2 bases, leaving 4 bases not matched to a gene. This CDR3 has 16 amino acids. The CDR3 DNA sequence: TGTGCCAGCAGCAAAGGGACTAGCGGGACCACAGATACGCAGTATTTT. The encoded protein is CASSKGTSGTTDTQYF.

This clone is a singleton in its sample. The chain uses TRBV7-9 and TRBJ2-1, with 10 bases aligning to TRBD1. V was pared by 5 bases and J by 9 bases, with 10 bases of the junction left unmatched. The CDR3 loop spans 15 amino acids. Germline loops: CDR1 SEHNR, CDR2 FQNEAQ (reference sequence). Here the CDR3 DNA reads TGTGCCAGCAGCCCCCGGGACAGGGGAGCCTTTGAGCAGTTCTTC. Translated, it gives CASSPRDRGAFEQFF.

This chain links TRBV9 with TRBJ1-2; TRBD1 aligns across 9 bases. With 4 bases clipped from V and 5 bases from J, the junction kept 12 bases outside the gene matches. The CDR3 spans 16 residues. The germline V gene has CDR1 SGDLS and CDR2 YYNGEE. The CDR3 DNA reads as TGTGCCAGCAGCACCAACCGGCGACAGGGGGTGTATGGCTACACCTTC. Translation: CASSTNRRQGVYGYTF.

The V gene is TRBV10-2, the J gene TRBJ1-5; 8 bases fit TRBD1. The CDR3 has 15 residues. The germline gives CDR1 WSHSY, CDR2 SAAADI. Trimming at V came to 2 bases and at J to 9 bases, leaving 9 bases not matched to a gene. The CDR3, as DNA: TGCGCCAGCAGTGAGGTCCCCAGGGGGCCACGGCCCCAGCATTTT. Its protein product is CASSEVPRGPRPQHF.

Comment on this clone: Lacking the conserved final phenylalanine or tryptophan, this CDR3 likely reflects a read error. Because the CDR3's place on the DNA is in doubt, the DNA is left out and the CDR3 is given as listed by TCRdb. CDR3 in amino acids: CASSSGSGGAHQRGPNV. The V call is TRBV28, the J call TRBJ1-2; the table's D call, TRBD1, was not checked against the DNA. Germline V lookup: CDR1 MDHEN, CDR2 SYDVKM. Inclusive of both ends, the CDR3 amounts to 17 amino acids.

The CDR3 protein is CAWIPGQLNTEAFF. The CDR3 nucleotides are TGTGCCTGGATCCCGGGACAGTTGAACACTGAAGCTTTCTTT. V usage is TRBV30 and J usage is TRBJ1-1, with 7 bases identical to TRBD1. Germline-derived CDR1 and CDR2 are GTSNPN and SVGIG (reference sequence). This CDR3 has 14 amino acids. The ends lost 4 bases at V and 0 bases at J; junction bases unmatched: 5.

V is TRBV4-2 and J is TRBJ2-1; 7 bases fit TRBD2. The CDR3 is 19 amino acids. Germline assignment: CDR1 LGHNA and CDR2 YNFKEQ. After removal of 0 bases from V and 3 bases from J, the junction contained 14 bases not matched to a gene. CDR3 DNA sequence: TGTGCCAGCAGCCAAGATTACTCGGGGACTATAGCGGGCTACAATGAGCAGTTCTTC. Translating gives CASSQDYSGTIAGYNEQFF.

V gene TRBV9 combines with J gene TRBJ1-2, with D hard to call. The length of the CDR3 is 16 residues. The V gene lost 0 bases and the J gene lost 4 bases, with 16 bases spanning the gap. Germline CDR1 and CDR2: SGDLS and YYNGEE. The CDR3, as DNA: TGTGCCAGCAGCGTAGGAGGAAACAACGGAGGCTATGGCTACACCTTC. It translates to CASSVGGNNGGYGYTF.

Concerning this clone: The sample holds other DNA sequences that translate to the same CDR3. The V and J genes are TRBV27 and TRBJ2-1; 11 nucleotides align to TRBD2. The germline V gene has CDR1 MNHEY and CDR2 SMNVEV (reference sequence). V gave up 6 bases and J gave up 4 bases; unmatched junction bases: 5. CDR3 size: 15 residues. The CDR3 sequence: CASSSGTSGYNEQFF. CDR3 in DNA: TGTGCCAGCAGCTCCGGGACTAGCGGTTACAATGAGCAGTTCTTC.

Written as DNA, the CDR3 is TGCAGCGTTGAAGGGCGGGGCGGAGGTAGGGGCGAAGCTTTCTTT. Protein sequence: CSVEGRGGGRGEAFF. The chain combines TRBV29-1 with TRBJ1-1; the D gene is possibly TRBD1 (5 bases). Germline lookup yields CDR1 SQVTM and CDR2 ANQGSEA. The CDR3 has 15 amino acids. Trimming took off 1 base at V and 8 bases at J, with 20 bases between the two ends.

This clone was seen only once. The chain's CDR3 is CASSSLLDTQYF. The CDR3, as DNA: TGTGCCAGCAGTTCCTTACTCGATACGCAGTATTTT. The chain has TRBV27 and TRBJ2-3, with unresolved D. V was shortened by 4 bases and J by 6 bases, with 8 bases between the two germline ends. Germline CDR1 MNHEY, CDR2 SMNVEV (reference sequence). This CDR3 is built from 12 residues.

In DNA form, the CDR3 reads TGTGCCAGCAGTGACTTAGCGGGGGGCTCTGATACGCAGTATTTT. It yields the protein CASSDLAGGSDTQYF. The rearrangement uses TRBV6-4 and TRBJ2-3; the match to TRBD2 covers 10 bases. This CDR3 contains 15 residues. The V gene end was trimmed by 1 base and the J gene end by 6 bases; junction bases not matched to a gene: 4. The germline gives CDR1 MRHNA, CDR2 SNTAGT.

This rearrangement joins TRBV27 to TRBJ2-3; D perhaps matches TRBD2 (6 bases). Germline CDR1 reads MNHEY; CDR2 reads SMNVEV (reference sequence). The CDR3 is 13 residues long. V gave up 3 bases and J gave up 3 bases, with 7 bases separating them. CDR3 in DNA: TGTGCCAGCAGTTTGCGGGGAACAGATACGCAGTATTTT. This sequence encodes CASSLRGTDTQYF.

The rearrangement uses TRBV19 and TRBJ2-3; 10 positions agree with TRBD2. V was clipped by 4 bases and J by 6 bases; unmatched bases: 7. The CDR3 has 15 amino acids. Germline values: CDR1 LNHDA, CDR2 SQIVND (reference sequence). The CDR3 DNA sequence: TGTGCCAGTAGTAAAAAGCGGGAGGGACGGGATACGCAGTATTTT. As protein: CASSKKREGRDTQYF.

The sample holds one count of this clone. The chain links TRBV5-1 to TRBJ1-4, with 9 bases lining up with TRBD1. This CDR3 has 14 amino acids. Per germline, CDR1 SGHRS and CDR2 YFSETQ. Trimming cost V 4 bases and J 5 bases; bases outside gene matches: 3. The CDR3, as DNA: TGCGCCAGCAGCATCGGACAGGGGAATGAAAAACTGTTTTTT. Protein: CASSIGQGNEKLFF.

This clone came up once. This sequence joins TRBV20-1 and TRBJ1-1; D unresolved. V was cut by 5 bases and J by 4 bases, with 8 bases left in between. Germline-derived CDR1 and CDR2 are DFQATT and SNEGSKA (reference sequence). CDR3 length: 11 amino acids. CDR3 sequence: CSAATSTEAFF. CDR3 DNA: TGCAGTGCTGCCACATCCACTGAAGCTTTCTTT.

CDR3 loop: CASSGTAGGYTF. CDR3 coding DNA: TGTGCCAGCAGTGGGACAGCTGGCGGCTACACCTTC. This chain uses TRBV6-5 with TRBJ1-2; 7 bases are a match to TRBD1. Trimming cost V 5 bases and J 8 bases; bases outside gene matches: 5. The CDR3 spans 12 residues. CDR1 and CDR2 (germline): MNHEY, SVGAGI.

The rearrangement uses TRBV10-2 and TRBJ2-1; a possible D gene is TRBD1 (6 bases). Trimming cost V 7 bases and J 4 bases, with 11 bases left between them. The CDR3 extends over 13 amino acids. Germline V gene lookup returns CDR1 WSHSY and CDR2 SAAADI. CDR3 in DNA: TGCGCCAGCAATTTCCAGGGGTACAATGAGCAGTTCTTC. It codes for CASNFQGYNEQFF.

The chain combines TRBV27 with TRBJ1-1, with 7 bases identical to TRBD1. Germline V gives CDR1 MNHEY, CDR2 SMNVEV (reference sequence). The CDR3 contains 14 residues. Unmatched junction bases numbered 10, after V lost 8 bases and J lost 4 bases. CDR3 loop: CASGGATGFTEAFF. CDR3 DNA sequence: TGTGCCAGCGGGGGCGCGACAGGGTTCACTGAAGCTTTCTTT.

J is TRBJ2-3 and V is TRBV14; D gene ambiguous. V lost 2 bases to trimming and J lost 0 bases, with 18 bases between them. Germline CDR1 is SGHDN and CDR2 is FVKESK. This CDR3 is built from 18 residues. CDR3 sequence reads: CASSQFLPVTPSTDTQYF. The CDR3 DNA is TGTGCCAGCAGCCAATTTCTCCCAGTGACACCTAGCACAGATACGCAGTATTTT. Together with reference TRBV14 and TRBJ2-3, the CDR3 gives the full variable domain: EAGVTQFPSHSVIEKGQTVTLRCDPISGHDNLYWYRRVMGKEIKFLLHFVKESKQDESGMPNNRFLAERTGGTYSTLKVQPAELEDSGVYFCASSQFLPVTPSTDTQYFGPGTRLTVL.

V and J are TRBV6-1 and TRBJ2-2; 9 nucleotides match TRBD1. The CDR3 contains 16 residues. With 1 base clipped from V and 5 bases from J, the junction kept 5 bases outside the gene matches. Germline loops: CDR1 MNHNS, CDR2 SASEGT. The CDR3 region is CASSEDWDRATGELFF. DNA of the CDR3: TGTGCCAGCAGTGAAGATTGGGACAGGGCTACCGGGGAGCTGTTTTTT.

V gene TRBV6-1 combines with J gene TRBJ2-5; 7 bases are shared with TRBD2. J gave up 5 bases and V 6 bases, and 6 bases lay outside the gene matches. The CDR3 length is 13 residues. CDR1 and CDR2 from the germline V gene are MNHNS and SASEGT. The CDR3 loop is CASSLRELETQYF. In DNA form, the CDR3 reads TGTGCCAGCAGCCTGCGGGAGTTGGAGACCCAGTACTTC.

V is TRBV5-6 and J is TRBJ2-5; 11 nucleotides agree with TRBD1. V shed 2 bases and J 5 bases; nucleotides not matched to a gene: 11. This CDR3 is 17 amino acids long. Germline V CDR1 and CDR2: SGHDT, YYEEEE. CDR3 DNA: TGTGCCAGCAGCTTATTCCGGGACAGGGGGTTTTTGGAGACCCAGTACTTC. It codes for CASSLFRDRGFLETQYF.

The chain couples TRBV5-5 to TRBJ2-7, with D hard to call. CDR1 SGHKS and CDR2 YYEKEE come from the germline V gene (reference sequence). V was shortened by 4 bases and J by 2 bases, with 10 bases between the two germline ends. CDR3 length equals 13 residues. CDR3 protein: CASSPLAAYEQYF. CDR3 coding DNA: TGTGCCAGCAGCCCCCTGGCTGCCTACGAGCAGTACTTC. The variable domain in full, completed from reference TRBV5-5 and TRBJ2-7, reads DAGVTQSPTHLIKTRGQQVTLRCSPISGHKSVSWYQQVLGQGPQFIFQYYEKEERGRGNFPDRFSARQFPNYSSELNVNALLLGDSALYLCASSPLAAYEQYFGPGTRLTVT.

The chain employs TRBV7-9 and TRBJ2-7; maybe TRBD2 (6 bases). Germline lookup yields CDR1 SEHNR and CDR2 FQNEAQ (reference sequence). CDR3 length equals 16 residues. V was shortened by 0 bases and J by 0 bases, with 12 bases between the two germline ends. CDR3 in DNA: TGTGCCAGCAGCTTAGCGTTGCGCGGGAACTCCTACGAGCAGTACTTC. Translation gives CASSLALRGNSYEQYF.

V and J are TRBV10-3 and TRBJ2-2; a weak D match, TRBD2 (5 bases). From germline, CDR1 is ENHRY and CDR2 SYGVKD. The CDR3 loop spans 14 amino acids. V dropped 3 bases and J dropped 4 bases, with 9 bases sitting between them. CDR3 loop: CAISDRGATGELFF. The DNA for the CDR3 is TGTGCCATCAGTGACCGGGGTGCCACCGGGGAGCTGTTTTTT.

V is TRBV5-1 and J is TRBJ2-7, with 15 bases aligning to TRBD2. This CDR3 comprises 18 residues. The germline V gene has CDR1 SGHRS and CDR2 YFSETQ. Trimming cost V 1 base and J 7 bases; bases outside gene matches: 12. Here the CDR3 reads CASSLWGLAGGQTGEQYF. The CDR3 nucleotides are TGCGCCAGCAGCTTGTGGGGACTAGCGGGGGGCCAGACTGGAGAGCAGTACTTC.

The chain has TRBV6-5 and TRBJ1-5; 7 nucleotides align to TRBD1. From germline, CDR1 is MNHEY and CDR2 SVGAGI. V shed 7 bases and J 0 bases; nucleotides not matched to a gene: 3. The CDR3 sequence is 14 residues long. The DNA of the CDR3 is TGTGCCAGCAACTACAGGGGTAGCAATCAGCCCCAGCATTTT. This encodes CASNYRGSNQPQHF.